The next 15 T cell receptor beta chains were all read from a single sample in a study of cytomegalovirus exposure and HLA in healthy donors. The PCR used 60 Vbeta and 13 Jbeta primers. TCRdb keeps only in-frame clones here, not all; method: immunoSEQ multiplex PCR. This table holds 30,000 to 40,000 clones, approximately 76% found once. Sequenced material: PBMCs. These receptors all stem from a woman aged 25-40 years in good health and CMV-seropositive.

The J gene is TRBJ1-2, the V gene TRBV4-2, with D possibly matching TRBD1 (6 bases). There are 15 residues in the CDR3. V shed 4 bases and J shed 0 bases, with 12 bases lying between them. Per the germline V gene, CDR1 is LGHNA and CDR2 is YNFKEQ. CDR3 sequence: CASSPGTLANYGYTF. CDR3 sequence (DNA): TGTGCCAGCAGCCCCGGGACACTAGCTAACTATGGCTACACCTTC.

As regards this clone: The junction departs from germline at one end; a sequencing error may be responsible. The chain's CDR3 is CSSSSSGTGGWSPLHF. In DNA form, the CDR3 reads TGTTCCAGCAGCTCCTCAGGGACAGGGGGTTGGTCACCCCTCCACTTT. The chain combines TRBV7-9 with TRBJ1-6; TRBD1 matches at 11 bases. This CDR3 has 16 residues. Germline CDR1 reads SEHNR; CDR2 reads FQNEAQ (reference sequence).

The rearrangement uses TRBV6-5 and TRBJ1-4; a possible D gene is TRBD1 (6 bases). V lost 6 bases, J lost 7 bases, and 15 bases lay in between. This CDR3 has 14 amino acids. Germline CDR1 reads MNHEY; CDR2 reads SVGAGI. The CDR3 protein is CASSHGGGGEKLFF. The DNA of the CDR3 is TGTGCCAGCAGCCACGGGGGAGGGGGTGAAAAACTGTTTTTT.

This clone was seen once. This chain joins TRBV6-6 and TRBJ2-5; D is possibly TRBD1 (7 bases). The V end was cut by 5 bases, the J end by 2 bases, with 15 bases between. Germline V gives CDR1 MNHNY, CDR2 SVGAGI (reference sequence). There are 15 residues in the CDR3. The CDR3 coding sequence is TGTGCCAGCAGTCCCCTGGCGGGACAGCAAGAGACCCAGTACTTC. Its translation is CASSPLAGQQETQYF.

The chain couples TRBV6-1 to TRBJ2-2; the D gene is possibly TRBD1 (6 bases). Germline CDR1 and CDR2: MNHNS and SASEGT. V was cut by 2 bases and J by 0 bases, with 16 bases left in between. The CDR3 totals 18 residues. CDR3 protein: CASSEIVRGTSNTGELFF. The CDR3 nucleotides are TGTGCCAGCAGTGAAATAGTCAGGGGCACCTCGAACACCGGGGAGCTGTTTTTT.

The V and J genes are TRBV7-2 and TRBJ2-7; 7 nucleotides match TRBD2. Germline loops: CDR1 SGHTA, CDR2 FQGNSA. The CDR3 has 11 amino acids. J was trimmed by 7 bases and V by 8 bases; bases with no gene match: 5. CDR3 DNA: TGTGCCAGCGTGCGGGAGACGGAGCAGTACTTC. It specifies CASVRETEQYF.

Comment on this clone: The same CDR3 arises from other DNA sequences in this sample as well. CDR3 sequence (DNA): TGCGCCAGCAGCCCTAGCGGGGCTAGCACAGATACGCAGTATTTT. It codes for CASSPSGASTDTQYF. V usage is TRBV5-1 and J usage is TRBJ2-3; 9 bases align to TRBD2. This CDR3 contains 15 residues. Germline values: CDR1 SGHRS, CDR2 YFSETQ. J was trimmed by 0 bases and V by 4 bases; bases with no gene match: 3. Full variable domain (outside the CDR3, taken from reference TRBV5-1 and TRBJ2-3): KAGVTQTPRYLIKTRGQQVTLSCSPISGHRSVSWYQQTPGQGLQFLFEYFSETQRNKGNFPGRFSGRQFSNSRSEMNVSTLELGDSALYLCASSPSGASTDTQYFGPGTRLTVL.

CDR3 coding DNA: TGTGCCAGCAGTGCCAGTACATTGAACACTGAAGCTTTCTTT. Amino acids: CASSASTLNTEAFF. The chain has TRBV6-1 and TRBJ1-1; no clear D. The CDR3 is 14 residues long. Trimming left V 4 bases short and J 0 bases short, with 9 bases between. The V gene's germline CDR1 is MNHNS and CDR2 SASEGT.

Worth noting for this clone: At one of its ends the junction is not consistent with the germline gene, which may arise from a read error. The chain combines TRBV18 with TRBJ2-1; 7 bases are shared with TRBD1. The CDR3 runs to 9 residues. Germline CDR1 KGHSH, CDR2 LQKENI. CDR3 nucleotide sequence: TGTGCCAGCTCACCTAGGGGGCTCTTC. This translates into CASSPRGLF.

The chain joins TRBV2 to TRBJ2-7, with 9 bases matching TRBD2. Germline CDR1 SNHLY, CDR2 FYNNEI. The V segment lost 7 bases and the J segment 2 bases; nucleotides outside the gene matches: 9. CDR3 length equals 15 residues. In DNA, the CDR3 is TGTGCCAGCATCCTAGGACTAGCGAGAACCTACGAGCAGTACTTC. Translation gives CASILGLARTYEQYF.

The gene calls are TRBV4-1 and TRBJ2-3, with D perhaps matching TRBD1 (6 bases). From germline, CDR1 is MGHRA and CDR2 YSYEKL. Trimming removed 3 bases at V and 0 bases at J, with 13 bases between. This CDR3 is built from 16 residues. This chain's CDR3 is CASSHTDRPSTDTQYF. The CDR3 nucleotides are TGCGCCAGCAGCCACACCGACAGGCCCAGCACAGATACGCAGTATTTT.

As concerns this clone: Germline and junction disagree at one end, which may indicate a read error. The rearrangement uses TRBV2 and TRBJ1-4, with no clear D. The CDR3 covers 15 residues. CDR1 is SNHLY, CDR2 FYNNEI, per germline. DNA for the CDR3: TGTCCCAGCAGTGAAGCGGGAGTCTTTAATGAAAAACTGTTTTTT. Its protein is CPSSEAGVFNEKLFF.

The rearrangement joins TRBV6-5 to TRBJ2-5, with D perhaps TRBD1 (5 bases). The CDR3 consists of 13 residues. V lost 6 bases to trimming and J lost 2 bases, with 10 bases between them. Germline assignment: CDR1 MNHEY and CDR2 SVGAGI. The CDR3 loop is CASRGVGQETQYF. CDR3 DNA sequence: TGTGCCAGCAGAGGGGTTGGGCAAGAGACCCAGTACTTC.

V gene TRBV9 combines with J gene TRBJ1-6, with TRBD1 matching over 7 bases. The ends lost 1 base at V and 7 bases at J; junction bases unmatched: 8. The CDR3 spans 16 residues. The germline V gene has CDR1 SGDLS and CDR2 YYNGEE. CDR3 coding DNA: TGTGCCAGCAGCGTACCCGGACAGGTCCGGAATTCACCCCTCCACTTT. Translated: CASSVPGQVRNSPLHF.

This clone was found a few times. This chain joins TRBV5-6 and TRBJ2-1; 10 bases are a match to TRBD2. Trimming removed 3 bases from V and 2 bases from J; junction bases left unmatched: 8. This CDR3 is built from 17 residues. Germline CDR1 reads SGHDT; CDR2 reads YYEEEE. The CDR3 loop reads CASSSWTSGSTYNEQFF. The CDR3 nucleotides read TGTGCCAGCAGCTCCTGGACTAGCGGATCTACCTACAATGAGCAGTTCTTC.